The clone carrying this T cell receptor (beta chain) was counted ten times or more. Via MiXCR, TCRdb re-called the 5' RACE reads, giving one row per CDR3 protein. This sample carries around 320,000 distinct CDR3 sequences, 13% to 15% of them seen once, and the ten largest clones take around 23%. The CDR3 covers 15 residues. V was cut by 6 bases and J by 4 bases, with 15 bases left in between. Germline loops: CDR1 MNHEY, CDR2 SVGAGI. This specimen belongs to a study of T-cell memory formation after mild COVID-19. The source material was PBMCs or a T cell subset sorted from them (not recorded which). V is TRBV6-5 and J is TRBJ2-2; a possible D gene is TRBD2 (5 bases). The receptor's source is a man aged 18 to 30 who had mild COVID-19 (a few samples of this study predate the infection). Cell type and time point are not known. CDR3 residues: CASRVYGEPTGELFF. The DNA of the CDR3 is TGTGCCAGCAGAGTTTATGGGGAGCCCACCGGGGAGCTGTTTTTT.